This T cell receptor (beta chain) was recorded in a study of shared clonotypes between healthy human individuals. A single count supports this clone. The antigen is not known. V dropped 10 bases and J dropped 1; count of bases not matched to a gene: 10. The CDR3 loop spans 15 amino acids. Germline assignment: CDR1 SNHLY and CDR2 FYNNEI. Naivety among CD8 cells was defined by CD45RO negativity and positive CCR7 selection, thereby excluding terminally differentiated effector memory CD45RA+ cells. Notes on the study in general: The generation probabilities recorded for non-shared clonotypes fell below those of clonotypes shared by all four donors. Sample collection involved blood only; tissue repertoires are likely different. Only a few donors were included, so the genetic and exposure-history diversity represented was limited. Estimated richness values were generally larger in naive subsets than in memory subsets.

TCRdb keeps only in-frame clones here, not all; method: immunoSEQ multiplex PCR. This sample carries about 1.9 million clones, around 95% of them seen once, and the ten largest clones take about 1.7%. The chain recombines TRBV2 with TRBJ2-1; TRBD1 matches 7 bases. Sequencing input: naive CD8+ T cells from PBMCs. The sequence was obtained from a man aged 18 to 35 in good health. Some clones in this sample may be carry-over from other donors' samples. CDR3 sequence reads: CATHWGTVSYNEQFF. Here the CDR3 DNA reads TGTGCCACTCACTGGGGGACAGTATCCTACAATGAGCAGTTCTTC.